Sequencing of this TCR beta chain was carried out in a study of shared clonotypes between healthy human individuals. Overall study: Researchers assigned three CD4 naive, three CD4 memory, two CD8 naive and one CD8 memory plate to each donor.

Original data processing: Junction-only sequences without quality scores were provided by ImmunoSEQ, so filtering was different. Generated by immunoSEQ multiplex PCR, the TCRdb table keeps only in-frame clones and is missing some. V, J and clone size reflect that table, while D and trimming were determined from the DNA. The data show around 640,000 clones, approximately 96% seen once. Positively selected for CCR7, the CD45RO-negative cells used as naive CD8 cells excluded terminally differentiated effector memory CD45RA+ cells. This clonotype was obtained from a woman in her twenties or thirties in good health. Sequencing input: naive CD8+ T cells sorted from blood.

CDR3 in DNA: TGTGCCAGCAGCCCCGTTCAGGGTTCCTCCTACGAGCAGTACTTC. Its translation is CASSPVQGSSYEQYF. The V and J genes are TRBV28 and TRBJ2-7, with D possibly matching TRBD1 (5 bases). The CDR3 has 15 amino acids. Germline-derived CDR1 and CDR2 are MDHEN and SYDVKM. Trimming left V 6 bases short and J 0 bases short, with 15 bases between.